This is a list of T cell receptor beta chains from one sample in a study of CD8+CD57+ T cells in acquired aplastic anemia. TCRdb re-analysed the reads in MiXCR, keeping a single row per CDR3 protein. Altogether 400,000 to 450,000 distinct CDR3 sequences are present, approximately 70% being singletons, with the ten largest covering 4%. The sample comprised sorted CD4+, CD8+, or CD8+CD57+ T cells (not recorded which) from PBMCs. These receptors were taken from a human donor in good health, serving as a control. Each CDR3 is given without its conserved first and last residue. Fields, in order: V gene, CDR3 length, D gene, CDR3 protein. The D gene is left open where the match is weak.

v_gene: TRBV7-2; len: 13; d_gene: .; CDR3aa: ASSKGSREGSGNH
v_gene: TRBV4-1; len: 14; d_gene: TRBD2; CDR3aa: ASSQGGTSGIETQY
v_gene: TRBV30; len: 11; d_gene: TRBD1; CDR3aa: AWSEGASQPQH
v_gene: TRBV10-3; len: 9; d_gene: .; CDR3aa: AISDGTGYT
v_gene: TRBV5-1; len: 13; d_gene: .; CDR3aa: ASSPIGASNEKLF
v_gene: TRBV7-6; len: 15; d_gene: .; CDR3aa: ASSLGSGLGRDREQY
v_gene: TRBV12-3/TRBV12-4; len: 14; d_gene: TRBD1; CDR3aa: SSRAYRTGGDSPLH
v_gene: TRBV9; len: 12; d_gene: .; CDR3aa: ASSVPSNQPEQF
v_gene: TRBV20-1; len: 13; d_gene: TRBD1; CDR3aa: SASHPGQGIYEQY
v_gene: TRBV29-1; len: 9; d_gene: .; CDR3aa: SVGIGGGYT
v_gene: TRBV6-2/TRBV6-3; len: 11; d_gene: .; CDR3aa: ASTLRTAQPQH
v_gene: TRBV5-1; len: 11; d_gene: .; CDR3aa: ASCEGGEDNLH
v_gene: TRBV9; len: 11; d_gene: .; CDR3aa: ASIEGKGTEAF
v_gene: TRBV25-1; len: 11; d_gene: TRBD1; CDR3aa: ASSDRQGYGYT
v_gene: TRBV7-6; len: 14; d_gene: TRBD1; CDR3aa: ASSVAPGQEYGPLH
v_gene: TRBV5-1; len: 11; d_gene: .; CDR3aa: ASSSGSSADLH
v_gene: TRBV6-7; len: 14; d_gene: .; CDR3aa: ASGRRDEEVDQPQH
v_gene: TRBV2; len: 12; d_gene: .; CDR3aa: ASSVAVIAYGYT
v_gene: TRBV6-5; len: 11; d_gene: .; CDR3aa: ASRVGWTGELF
v_gene: TRBV5-8; len: 11; d_gene: .; CDR3aa: ASMYRVSSPLH
v_gene: TRBV7-3; len: 14; d_gene: .; CDR3aa: ASSLDGANGAIDLT
v_gene: TRBV19; len: 14; d_gene: TRBD1; CDR3aa: ASSLTQTGGQETQY
v_gene: TRBV5-5; len: 14; d_gene: TRBD2; CDR3aa: ASSLSSGGFTGELF
v_gene: TRBV11-2; len: 9; d_gene: TRBD1; CDR3aa: ASSSGQALF
v_gene: TRBV5-1; len: 11; d_gene: .; CDR3aa: ASSVNGHTAAF
v_gene: TRBV20-1; len: 12; d_gene: .; CDR3aa: SASHGQRPGEQY
v_gene: TRBV20-1; len: 14; d_gene: TRBD1; CDR3aa: SAFDRADGFNSPLH
v_gene: TRBV3-1; len: 14; d_gene: .; CDR3aa: ASSQGVGTPGGTQY
v_gene: TRBV7-2; len: 13; d_gene: .; CDR3aa: ASSTRTSGGTDTT
v_gene: TRBV7-2; len: 12; d_gene: TRBD2; CDR3aa: ASSLARSGVEQY
v_gene: TRBV2; len: 13; d_gene: TRBD1; CDR3aa: ASSADRVSMGEQY
v_gene: TRBV14; len: 12; d_gene: TRBD1; CDR3aa: ASSPGQEDEKLY
v_gene: TRBV15; len: 11; d_gene: .; CDR3aa: ATSGRQVGELF
v_gene: TRBV5-1; len: 10; d_gene: .; CDR3aa: ASSPERSTEY
v_gene: TRBV12-3/TRBV12-4; len: 12; d_gene: TRBD2; CDR3aa: ASRKAGGYNEQF
v_gene: TRBV7-9; len: 13; d_gene: .; CDR3aa: ASSWGQGARYGYY
v_gene: TRBV20-1; len: 11; d_gene: .; CDR3aa: SARTGEGTGYT
v_gene: TRBV2; len: 12; d_gene: .; CDR3aa: ASSLAQTAPGYT
v_gene: TRBV19; len: 11; d_gene: TRBD1; CDR3aa: ASTYDRGTEAF
v_gene: TRBV7-3; len: 13; d_gene: .; CDR3aa: ASSSRANTGELFF
v_gene: TRBV5-1; len: 13; d_gene: .; CDR3aa: ATRNLQGKGNTIY
v_gene: TRBV19; len: 13; d_gene: .; CDR3aa: ASSIDRDGNQPQH
v_gene: TRBV10-2; len: 12; d_gene: .; CDR3aa: ASTLTGVDTEAF
v_gene: TRBV4-2; len: 14; d_gene: TRBD1; CDR3aa: ASSQLSRGLNTEAF
v_gene: TRBV4-3; len: 12; d_gene: .; CDR3aa: ASSPTIGSSPLH
v_gene: TRBV7-2; len: 10; d_gene: .; CDR3aa: ASSLNDGAQY
v_gene: TRBV7-6; len: 13; d_gene: TRBD1; CDR3aa: ASSPSGGNSYGYT
v_gene: TRBV6-5; len: 14; d_gene: .; CDR3aa: AGTRGSSSMNTEAF
v_gene: TRBV7-2; len: 13; d_gene: .; CDR3aa: ASSKRRNTEAFFY
v_gene: TRBV4-2; len: 13; d_gene: .; CDR3aa: ASRLHGRTYNEQF